These T cell receptor beta chains were read from a single sample in a study of PD-1 blockade in classical Hodgkin lymphoma. Produced via immunoSEQ multiplex PCR; TCRdb's table is partial and in-frame only. The data hold 20,000 to 30,000 clones, with about 89% observed a single time. Input material: CD4+ T cells from blood. These receptor sequences come from a human donor with classical Hodgkin lymphoma. Both conserved end residues are part of each CDR3. A D gene is named only where the DNA matches it firmly. Rows may omit the clone size; those that give it use once, few, many or a size class.

TRBV15,TRBJ2-7,NA,TRBD1,CATSRKQYGTGIYEQYF,TGTGCCACCAGCCGAAAGCAGTACGGGACAGGGATTTACGAGCAGTACTTC
TRBV28,TRBJ2-2,NA,TRBD2,CANSSRLAGALTGELFF,TGTGCCAACAGTTCCCGACTAGCGGGGGCTCTTACCGGGGAGCTGTTTTTT
TRBV11-3,TRBJ2-1,NA,NA,CASSLDGTPYNEQFF,TGTGCCAGCAGCTTAGATGGGACTCCCTACAATGAGCAGTTCTTC
TRBV6-5,TRBJ2-7,NA,TRBD2,CASSGGLAGYEQYF,TGTGCCAGCAGTGGAGGACTAGCTGGCTACGAGCAGTACTTC
TRBV5-1,TRBJ2-2,NA,NA,CASSSGITGELFF,TGCGCCAGCAGCTCAGGGATCACCGGGGAGCTGTTTTTT
TRBV7-2,TRBJ2-2,NA,TRBD1,CASSLTGMGAGELFF,TGTGCCAGCAGCCTGACAGGGATGGGGGCCGGGGAGCTGTTTTTT
TRBV10-3,TRBJ2-7,once,NA,CAISESTSPYEQYF,TGTGCCATCAGTGAGAGTACAAGCCCCTACGAGCAGTACTTC
TRBV9,TRBJ1-6,NA,NA,CASTGSSYNSPLHF,TGTGCCAGTACGGGGAGCTCCTATAATTCACCCCTCCACTTT
TRBV10-2,TRBJ2-1,NA,TRBD1,CASSAQTGSNEQFF,TGCGCCAGCAGTGCTCAGACAGGGTCCAATGAGCAGTTCTTC
TRBV21-1,TRBJ2-4,NA,NA,CASSKFRRGQGVDIQYF,TGTGCCAGCAGCAAATTCAGGCGGGGACAGGGGGTTGACATTCAGTACTTC
TRBV2,TRBJ1-1,NA,NA,CASTSLRQSMNTEAFF,TGTGCCAGCACCTCCCTTAGGCAGTCCATGAACACTGAAGCTTTCTTT
TRBV19,TRBJ1-5,NA,NA,CASSGGGQPQHF,TGTGCCAGTAGTGGGGGCGGTCAGCCCCAGCATTTT
TRBV18,TRBJ1-4,NA,TRBD1,CASSPLPPRTGEGEKLFF,TGTGCCAGCTCACCCCTACCCCCACGGACAGGGGAAGGAGAAAAACTGTTTTTT
TRBV15,TRBJ1-4,NA,TRBD1,CATRGDRGLEKLFF,TGTGCCACCAGGGGTGACAGGGGTTTAGAAAAACTGTTTTTT
TRBV6-6,TRBJ2-7,NA,NA,CASRDSAGDEQYF,TGTGCCAGCAGGGACAGTGCAGGGGACGAGCAGTACTTC
TRBV11-3,TRBJ2-3,NA,NA,CASSSLAGTDTQYF,TGTGCCAGCAGCTCCCTGGCTGGCACAGATACGCAGTATTTT
TRBV29-1,TRBJ2-7,NA,TRBD1,CSATDRASGSYEQYF,TGCAGCGCCACTGACAGGGCCTCAGGCTCCTACGAGCAGTACTTC
TRBV11-2,TRBJ2-1,NA,TRBD2,CASSLTRLAGGRYEQFF,TGTGCCAGCAGCCTTACTCGACTAGCGGGGGGGCGATATGAGCAGTTCTTC
TRBV11-2,TRBJ2-1,NA,NA,CASSLFGGGYSYNEQFF,TGTGCCAGCAGCTTATTCGGCGGGGGCTATTCCTACAATGAGCAGTTCTTC
TRBV19,TRBJ2-4,NA,TRBD2,CASSRGRGLAGASGRIQYF,TGTGCCAGTAGCCGAGGTAGGGGACTAGCGGGGGCCTCCGGCCGCATTCAGTACTTC
TRBV12-1,TRBJ1-5,NA,NA,CASSFVRTGNKGSNQPQHF,TGTGCCAGCAGCTTTGTTCGGACAGGGAACAAAGGTAGCAATCAGCCCCAGCATTTT
TRBV9,TRBJ2-3,NA,TRBD2,CASSGTSGGLRTDTQYF,TGTGCCAGCAGCGGGACTAGCGGGGGGCTTCGCACAGATACGCAGTATTTT
TRBV9,TRBJ2-7,NA,NA,CASSVGVGPHYEQYF,TGTGCCAGCAGCGTAGGAGTCGGCCCCCACTACGAGCAGTACTTC
TRBV7-9,TRBJ2-5,NA,NA,CASSLVPNQETQYF,TGTGCCAGCAGCTTAGTACCGAACCAAGAGACCCAGTACTTC
TRBV21-1,TRBJ2-5,NA,NA,CASSKERTGGQETQYF,TGTGCCAGCAGCAAAGAGCGGACTGGCGGCCAAGAGACCCAGTACTTC
TRBV9,TRBJ2-3,NA,TRBD1,CASSLGQGTDTQYF,TGTGCCAGCAGCCTTGGACAGGGTACAGATACGCAGTATTTT
TRBV21-1,TRBJ2-7,NA,NA,CASSKVRSYEQYF,TGTGCCAGCAGCAAAGTACGGTCTTACGAGCAGTACTTC
TRBV18,TRBJ2-7,NA,TRBD1,CASSLGTGSNSYEQYF,TGTGCCAGCTCACTTGGGACAGGGTCAAACTCCTACGAGCAGTACTTC
TRBV5-4,TRBJ1-2,NA,NA,CASSTPGGGADGYTF,TGTGCCAGCAGCACCCCCGGGGGGGGCGCGGATGGCTACACCTTC
TRBV7-3,TRBJ2-7,NA,NA,CASSLSGSYEQYF,TGTGCCAGCAGCTTATCAGGATCCTACGAGCAGTACTTC
TRBV11-2,TRBJ1-2,NA,TRBD1,CASSLARDSSFYGYTF,TGTGCCAGCAGCTTGGCCCGGGACAGCAGCTTCTATGGCTACACCTTC
TRBV7-2,TRBJ2-7,NA,NA,CASSLLWFIGSLSEQYF,TGTGCCAGCAGCCTCCTATGGTTTATAGGTAGCCTCAGCGAGCAGTACTTC